This TCR beta chain came from a study of control samples from healthy donors and cancer patients (TCRdb year 2020). In the case of this clone: Its antigen is still unknown. No much larger clone exists at a distance of one base, and base qualities are not known.

The library was built by means of the immunoSEQ multiplex PCR assay. Imported from immuneACCESS, the table was reduced by TCRdb to in-frame sequences with V and J called. These copies leave out some clones; in studies compared against another copy, an unresolved V gene accounts for under half, and the cause of the remainder is not known. In all, the sample holds 150,000 to 200,000 clones, and around nine tenths of those were seen once. The ten largest clones capture 0.65% to 0.75% of the sample. Material for sequencing was blood. This clonotype originated in a woman between 25 and 40 years old in good health.

The CDR3 has the sequence CASSQITSGRRTGELFF. Read as DNA, the sequence is TGTGCCAGCAGCCAAATTACTAGCGGGCGGCGGACCGGGGAGCTGTTTTTT. The V gene is TRBV3-1 (or the pseudogene TRBV3-2) and the J gene is TRBJ2-2, with 9 junctional bases fitting TRBD2. For CDR1 and CDR2, the germline V gene (reference sequence) lists LGHDT and YNNKEL. The CDR3 holds 17 amino acids from the cysteine to the phenylalanine. Just the 51-base CDR3 DNA is kept, in frame starting at base 1. Trimming takes 2 bases off V and 5 bases off J; junction bases not matched to a gene: 9.